This T cell receptor beta chain was retrieved from a study of patients and donors after allogeneic stem cell transplantation. TCRdb re-derived calls from the RT-PCR reads in MiXCR, one entry per CDR3 protein. Among about 150,000 distinct CDR3 sequences listed, 20% to 25% were seen once. Deletions cut 3 bases from V and 0 bases from J, with 9 bases between. Per germline, CDR1 SGHRS and CDR2 YFSETQ. CDR3 size: 14 residues. This chain links TRBV5-1 with TRBJ1-2; D uncertain. The receptor was derived from a human donor who was either an allogeneic HSCT recipient or a stem cell or donor lymphocyte infusion donor (not recorded which). It is not recorded whose cells these are; they may come from a transplant donor. The sample consisted of blood, either unsorted or a sorted T cell fraction (not recorded which). The CDR3, as DNA: TGCGCCAGCAGCTCCGACGGAGCTAACTATGGCTACACCTTC. Its protein product is CASSSDGANYGYTF.